Listed here are 15 T cell receptor beta chains from one sample, sequenced in a study of PD-L1 blockade in urothelial cancer. Sequenced by immunoSEQ multiplex PCR; TCRdb stores in-frame clones only, minus some. The table lists 30,000 to 45,000 clones, around nine tenths of them singletons. Material: PBMCs, obtained around atezolizumab (anti-PD-L1) treatment. These receptors were taken from a man between 65 and 80 years old with urothelial cancer.

This clone was found once. The V call is TRBV14, the J call TRBJ2-1, with TRBD1 as a possible D gene (5 bases). The V gene lost 1 base and the J gene lost 6 bases, with 16 bases spanning the gap. The germline V gene has CDR1 SGHDN and CDR2 FVKESK. The CDR3 has 16 residues. In DNA, the CDR3 is TGTGCCAGCAGCCAAGTGCCTATAAGGGGTTCCAATGAGCAGTTCTTC. It specifies CASSQVPIRGSNEQFF.

V usage is TRBV4-2 and J usage is TRBJ2-2, with D hard to call. V lost 0 bases and J lost 4, with 12 bases in between. This CDR3 comprises 16 residues. Germline CDR1 LGHNA, CDR2 YNFKEQ. The CDR3 DNA is TGTGCCAGCAGCCAAGATCTGGTGAGGTTCACCGGGGAGCTGTTTTTT. It codes for CASSQDLVRFTGELFF.

V is TRBV6-4 and J is TRBJ1-2; the D is unclear. This CDR3 spans 13 amino acids. V shed 10 bases and J shed 0 bases, with 12 bases lying between them. Germline V gene sequence: CDR1 MRHNA, CDR2 SNTAGT. The chain's CDR3 is CATTDTANYGYTF. The CDR3 DNA is TGTGCCACTACCGACACCGCTAACTATGGCTACACCTTC.

V is TRBV4-2 and J is TRBJ2-2; D is unclear. The V gene lost 4 bases and the J gene lost 3 bases, with 3 bases spanning the gap. CDR1 LGHNA and CDR2 YNFKEQ come from the germline V gene. This CDR3 has 12 residues. CDR3 sequence: CASSPDTGELFF. Written as DNA, the CDR3 is TGTGCCAGCAGCCCGGACACCGGGGAGCTGTTTTTT.

This sequence joins TRBV7-3 and TRBJ1-2; D perhaps matches TRBD1 (6 bases). Trimming shortened V by 6 bases and J by 7 bases, and 18 bases separated the two germline ends. The CDR3 consists of 14 residues. CDR1 and CDR2 (germline): SGHTA, FQGTGA. The CDR3 sequence: CASSPSTGGAGYTF. In nucleotides, the CDR3 is TGTGCCAGCAGTCCGTCTACGGGGGGCGCTGGCTACACCTTC.

This chain connects TRBV6-1 to TRBJ2-7, with D perhaps TRBD2 (5 bases). The CDR3 is 13 residues long. V lost 8 bases and J 5 bases, leaving 16 bases between the germline ends. Germline V gene sequence: CDR1 MNHNS, CDR2 SASEGT. CDR3 sequence reads: CASVKDSLNEQYF. CDR3 sequence (DNA): TGTGCCAGCGTCAAGGACTCCCTAAACGAGCAGTACTTC.

The rearrangement joins TRBV2 to TRBJ1-5; no clear D. CDR3 size: 13 residues. Trimming pared 1 base from V and 11 bases from J, leaving 12 bases between. Germline-derived CDR1 and CDR2 are SNHLY and FYNNEI. CDR3 nucleotide sequence: TGTGCCAGCAGTGAAGTAAAGCGGGGAGCCCAGCATTTT. It codes for CASSEVKRGAQHF.

The chain recombines TRBV6-1 with TRBJ2-3; 12 bases map to TRBD2. The ends lost 4 bases at V and 4 bases at J; junction bases unmatched: 3. CDR1 is MNHNS and CDR2 is SASEGT in the germline V gene. This CDR3 is 15 amino acids long. The CDR3 region is CASSALAGGPDTQYF. In DNA, the CDR3 is TGTGCCAGCAGTGCTCTAGCGGGAGGGCCAGATACGCAGTATTTT.

V gene TRBV19 combines with J gene TRBJ1-2; D gene unclear. V was pared by 8 bases and J by 8 bases, with 12 bases between. In germline, CDR1 is LNHDA, CDR2 SQIVND (reference sequence). This CDR3 region has 11 residues. The CDR3 protein is CASSPGSGYTF. The CDR3 region has the DNA TGTGCCAGTTCCCCGGGGAGCGGCTACACCTTC.

J is TRBJ2-5 and V is TRBV30, with 8 bases matching TRBD2. Per the germline V gene, CDR1 is GTSNPN and CDR2 is SVGIG (reference sequence). This CDR3 spans 15 amino acids. The V gene end was trimmed by 0 bases and the J gene end by 3 bases; junction bases not matched to a gene: 6. Here the CDR3 DNA reads TGTGCCTGGAGTGTACCTGGACTAGCCAAAGAGACCCAGTACTTC. This codes for CAWSVPGLAKETQYF.

The V call is TRBV19, the J call TRBJ2-1; D might be TRBD1 (5 bases). CDR1 is LNHDA, CDR2 SQIVND, per germline (reference sequence). The V and J ends lost 1 base and 12 bases respectively, with 16 bases between them. The CDR3 totals 14 residues. CDR3: CASSIGTGRVSQFF. The CDR3 region has the DNA TGTGCCAGTAGTATAGGTACAGGCCGCGTTTCGCAGTTCTTC. The whole variable domain, filled in from reference TRBV19 and TRBJ2-1, reads DGGITQSPKYLFRKEGQNVTLSCEQNLNHDAMYWYRQDPGQGLRLIYYSQIVNDFQKGDIAEGYSVSREKKESFPLTVTSAQKNPTAFYLCASSIGTGRVSQFFGPGTRLTVL.

This clone was observed a single time. The chain employs TRBV5-6 and TRBJ2-7, with TRBD2 matching over 10 bases. With V trimmed by 0 bases and J by 5 bases, 8 bases remained unmatched. Germline loops: CDR1 SGHDT, CDR2 YYEEEE. The CDR3 is 16 amino acids. The CDR3 loop is CASSLDGGLAGDEQYF. The CDR3 bases are TGTGCCAGCAGCTTGGACGGGGGGCTAGCGGGAGACGAGCAGTACTTC.

The rearrangement links TRBV30 to TRBJ2-5; 9 nucleotides align to TRBD1. The CDR3 spans 13 residues. With 0 bases clipped from V and 5 bases from J, the junction kept 1 base outside the gene matches. In germline, CDR1 is GTSNPN, CDR2 SVGIG (reference sequence). CDR3 DNA sequence: TGTGCCTGGAGTGTACAGGGGGCGGAGACCCAGTACTTC. It specifies CAWSVQGAETQYF.

This clone has just one count. Here the CDR3 DNA reads TGCAGTGCAACGGGTGGGACAGAAGCTTTCTTT. This gives the protein CSATGGTEAFF. V usage is TRBV20-1 and J usage is TRBJ1-1; the D gene is possibly TRBD1 (6 bases). V shed 6 bases and J shed 8 bases, with 13 bases lying between them. This CDR3 spans 11 amino acids. Germline lookup yields CDR1 DFQATT and CDR2 SNEGSKA (reference sequence).

This sequence joins TRBV30 and TRBJ1-1; D is unclear. CDR1 is GTSNPN and CDR2 is SVGIG in the germline V gene (reference sequence). V was cut by 3 bases and J by 0 bases, with 11 bases left in between. The CDR3 spans 14 residues. The CDR3 nucleotides are TGTGCCTGGAGATTGAGGGCTTTGAACACTGAAGCTTTCTTT. Translating gives CAWRLRALNTEAFF.